Below are 19 T cell receptor beta chains sequenced from a single sample in a study of blood T cell repertoires in COVID-19. Clones were read by immunoSEQ multiplex PCR, and TCRdb kept only the in-frame ones, dropping some. The sample has 400,000 or so clones; 88% are singletons. Sequencing input: PBMCs or T cells enriched from blood (not recorded which). All receptors derive from a woman aged 40 to 50 with acute COVID-19.

V is TRBV2 and J is TRBJ2-1; tentative D call: TRBD2 (6 bases). V lost 4 bases to trimming and J lost 10 bases, with 11 bases between them. There are 12 residues in the CDR3. Germline CDR1 and CDR2: SNHLY and FYNNEI. The DNA of the CDR3 is TGTGCCAGCAGTGGGCCCGGAGGGGAGCAGTTCTTC. This sequence encodes CASSGPGGEQFF.

The gene calls are TRBV4-1 and TRBJ1-2; the D gene is possibly TRBD1 (6 bases). The CDR3 extends over 19 amino acids. V gave up 0 bases and J gave up 6 bases, with 26 bases separating them. The germline V gene encodes CDR1 MGHRA and CDR2 YSYEKL. The CDR3 region is CASSQENPSGAGAAHGYTF. The CDR3 bases are TGCGCCAGCAGCCAAGAGAACCCAAGCGGGGCAGGGGCCGCCCATGGCTACACCTTC.

Turning to this clone: The sample contains more than one DNA sequence encoding this CDR3. The J gene is TRBJ1-1, the V gene TRBV30; D gene ambiguous. V was pared by 2 bases and J by 1 base, with 5 bases between. The germline V gene has CDR1 GTSNPN and CDR2 SVGIG (reference sequence). The CDR3 sequence is 12 residues long. The CDR3: CAWSPGNTEAFF. The CDR3 coding sequence is TGTGCCTGGAGTCCGGGGAACACTGAAGCTTTCTTT.

The genes are TRBV5-1 and TRBJ1-6; possible D gene TRBD1, 5 bases. CDR3 size: 17 residues. Germline assignment: CDR1 SGHRS and CDR2 YFSETQ. V lost 3 bases and J lost 4, with 17 bases in between. CDR3 nucleotide sequence: TGCGCCAGCAGCTGGGGGGACGGCCAGGATTATAATTCACCCCTCCACTTT. Amino acids: CASSWGDGQDYNSPLHF.

This sequence joins TRBV30 and TRBJ2-1; D not resolved. Between the trimmed V and J ends, which lost 3 bases and 0 bases, there was a span of 6 bases. The germline V gene has CDR1 GTSNPN and CDR2 SVGIG (reference sequence). This CDR3 has 13 amino acids. For the CDR3, the DNA is TGTGCCTGGAGCTCCAGCTCCTACAATGAGCAGTTCTTC. It codes for CAWSSSSYNEQFF.

The chain employs TRBV29-1 and TRBJ2-1; the match to TRBD2 covers 11 bases. J lost 3 bases, V lost 0 bases, and 4 bases had no gene match. Germline CDR1 and CDR2: SQVTM and ANQGSEA. The CDR3 loop spans 16 amino acids. DNA for the CDR3: TGCAGCGTTGAAGACCTGACTAGCGGGGTCTACAATGAGCAGTTCTTC. It translates to CSVEDLTSGVYNEQFF.

The genes are TRBV25-1 and TRBJ2-7, with 7 bases matching TRBD1. CDR1 is MGHDK and CDR2 is SYGVNS in the germline V gene. This CDR3 is 14 amino acids long. V shed 3 bases, J shed 5 bases, and the junction held 7 bases outside the gene matches. The DNA of the CDR3 is TGTGCCAGCAGTGAGGAGAGACAGGGCCACGAGCAGTACTTC. Residues: CASSEERQGHEQYF.

The chain links TRBV6-1 to TRBJ2-1; 9 bases line up with TRBD1. Trimming at V came to 4 bases and at J to 3 bases, leaving 7 bases not matched to a gene. Germline assignment: CDR1 MNHNS and CDR2 SASEGT. The CDR3 spans 16 residues. The CDR3 is CASSGGQGIGYNEQFF. In DNA form, the CDR3 reads TGTGCCAGCAGTGGAGGACAGGGGATTGGCTACAATGAGCAGTTCTTC.

V and J are TRBV15 and TRBJ1-1; no reliable D call. The CDR3 extends over 15 amino acids. The germline CDR1 and CDR2 sequences are LNHNV and YYDKDF (reference sequence). V lost 2 bases and J 1 base, leaving 11 bases between the germline ends. The DNA of the CDR3 is TGTGCCACCAGCAGATCTGGACTGCCGAACACTGAAGCTTTCTTT. Translating gives CATSRSGLPNTEAFF.

This rearrangement joins TRBV3-1 (or the pseudogene TRBV3-2) to TRBJ2-5; 7 nucleotides line up with TRBD2. There are 14 residues in the CDR3. J gave up 5 bases and V 4 bases, and 7 bases lay outside the gene matches. In germline, CDR1 is LGHDT, CDR2 YNNKEL (reference sequence). The CDR3 DNA follows: TGTGCCAGCAGCCCCAGGGAGGGCATGGAGACCCAGTACTTC. Its protein is CASSPREGMETQYF.

J is TRBJ1-6 and V is TRBV19; maybe TRBD1 (5 bases). Trimming removed 5 bases from V and 7 bases from J, with 12 bases in between. CDR1 is LNHDA and CDR2 is SQIVND in the germline V gene (reference sequence). The CDR3 contains 14 residues. The CDR3 DNA reads as TGTGCCAGTAGTGCACAGGCGGGGAATTCACCCCTCCACTTT. Translation: CASSAQAGNSPLHF.

V gene TRBV25-1 combines with J gene TRBJ1-2; D not resolved. Germline V gene data show CDR1 as MGHDK and CDR2 as SYGVNS. The CDR3 is 15 amino acids. V was pared by 1 base and J by 6 bases, with 15 bases between. This CDR3 reads CASSEFRGENDGYTF. The CDR3 DNA is TGTGCCAGCAGTGAATTCCGGGGAGAGAATGATGGCTACACCTTC.

V usage is TRBV11-3 and J usage is TRBJ2-3; D perhaps matches TRBD2 (5 bases). Trimming removed 4 bases at V and 4 bases at J, with 12 bases between. The CDR3 extends over 14 amino acids. Germline assignment: CDR1 SGHNT and CDR2 YENEEA. The CDR3 sequence: CASSSPPGADTQYF. The CDR3 bases are TGTGCCAGCAGCTCACCTCCCGGGGCAGATACGCAGTATTTT.

The gene calls are TRBV19 and TRBJ1-2, with 10 bases identical to TRBD1. The CDR3 runs 15 residues. Trimming took 2 bases from V and 4 from J; bases not matched to a gene: 4. In germline, CDR1 is LNHDA, CDR2 SQIVND (reference sequence). The CDR3 reads CASSIKGQGFYGYTF. In nucleotides, the CDR3 is TGTGCCAGTAGTATAAAGGGACAGGGGTTCTATGGCTACACCTTC.

This sequence joins TRBV2 and TRBJ1-5; D is unclear. V lost 4 bases and J lost 7, with 14 bases in between. Germline V lookup: CDR1 SNHLY, CDR2 FYNNEI. The CDR3 length is 14 residues. In DNA, the CDR3 is TGTGCCAGCAGTGGGGAGGGTCTGAGCCAGCCCCAGCATTTT. Its protein product is CASSGEGLSQPQHF.

This clone showed up just once. This chain joins TRBV4-1 and TRBJ1-2; D gene ambiguous. The germline V gene encodes CDR1 MGHRA and CDR2 YSYEKL. This CDR3 is built from 19 residues. Trimming cost V 6 bases and J 4 bases, with 30 bases left between them. CDR3 sequence: CASSPKKGIEAQAPYGYTF. The CDR3 DNA reads TGCGCCAGCAGTCCTAAAAAAGGTATCGAGGCCCAAGCCCCCTATGGCTACACCTTC.

The genes are TRBV2 and TRBJ2-5; 13 nucleotides align to TRBD2. The V and J ends lost 10 bases and 4 bases, in that order; junction bases with no gene match: 6. Germline values: CDR1 SNHLY, CDR2 FYNNEI. CDR3 size: 14 residues. In DNA form, the CDR3 reads TGTGCCACCTACAGGACTAGCGGGGGAGAGACCCAGTACTTC. This gives the protein CATYRTSGGETQYF.

V and J are TRBV4-1 and TRBJ1-5, with D unclear. The CDR3 extends over 13 amino acids. V was trimmed by 0 bases and J by 4 bases, leaving 4 bases between them. CDR1 is MGHRA and CDR2 is YSYEKL in the germline V gene. The chain's CDR3 is CASSQDYNQPQHF. CDR3 DNA sequence: TGCGCCAGCAGCCAAGATTATAATCAGCCCCAGCATTTT.

This sequence joins TRBV2 and TRBJ1-1; no definite D call. CDR1 and CDR2 (germline): SNHLY, FYNNEI. This CDR3 has 13 residues. The V end lost 2 bases, the J end lost 1 base, and 5 bases lay between the germline ends. As DNA, the CDR3 is TGTGCCAGCAGTGAATACGGGAACACTGAAGCTTTCTTT. Amino acids: CASSEYGNTEAFF.